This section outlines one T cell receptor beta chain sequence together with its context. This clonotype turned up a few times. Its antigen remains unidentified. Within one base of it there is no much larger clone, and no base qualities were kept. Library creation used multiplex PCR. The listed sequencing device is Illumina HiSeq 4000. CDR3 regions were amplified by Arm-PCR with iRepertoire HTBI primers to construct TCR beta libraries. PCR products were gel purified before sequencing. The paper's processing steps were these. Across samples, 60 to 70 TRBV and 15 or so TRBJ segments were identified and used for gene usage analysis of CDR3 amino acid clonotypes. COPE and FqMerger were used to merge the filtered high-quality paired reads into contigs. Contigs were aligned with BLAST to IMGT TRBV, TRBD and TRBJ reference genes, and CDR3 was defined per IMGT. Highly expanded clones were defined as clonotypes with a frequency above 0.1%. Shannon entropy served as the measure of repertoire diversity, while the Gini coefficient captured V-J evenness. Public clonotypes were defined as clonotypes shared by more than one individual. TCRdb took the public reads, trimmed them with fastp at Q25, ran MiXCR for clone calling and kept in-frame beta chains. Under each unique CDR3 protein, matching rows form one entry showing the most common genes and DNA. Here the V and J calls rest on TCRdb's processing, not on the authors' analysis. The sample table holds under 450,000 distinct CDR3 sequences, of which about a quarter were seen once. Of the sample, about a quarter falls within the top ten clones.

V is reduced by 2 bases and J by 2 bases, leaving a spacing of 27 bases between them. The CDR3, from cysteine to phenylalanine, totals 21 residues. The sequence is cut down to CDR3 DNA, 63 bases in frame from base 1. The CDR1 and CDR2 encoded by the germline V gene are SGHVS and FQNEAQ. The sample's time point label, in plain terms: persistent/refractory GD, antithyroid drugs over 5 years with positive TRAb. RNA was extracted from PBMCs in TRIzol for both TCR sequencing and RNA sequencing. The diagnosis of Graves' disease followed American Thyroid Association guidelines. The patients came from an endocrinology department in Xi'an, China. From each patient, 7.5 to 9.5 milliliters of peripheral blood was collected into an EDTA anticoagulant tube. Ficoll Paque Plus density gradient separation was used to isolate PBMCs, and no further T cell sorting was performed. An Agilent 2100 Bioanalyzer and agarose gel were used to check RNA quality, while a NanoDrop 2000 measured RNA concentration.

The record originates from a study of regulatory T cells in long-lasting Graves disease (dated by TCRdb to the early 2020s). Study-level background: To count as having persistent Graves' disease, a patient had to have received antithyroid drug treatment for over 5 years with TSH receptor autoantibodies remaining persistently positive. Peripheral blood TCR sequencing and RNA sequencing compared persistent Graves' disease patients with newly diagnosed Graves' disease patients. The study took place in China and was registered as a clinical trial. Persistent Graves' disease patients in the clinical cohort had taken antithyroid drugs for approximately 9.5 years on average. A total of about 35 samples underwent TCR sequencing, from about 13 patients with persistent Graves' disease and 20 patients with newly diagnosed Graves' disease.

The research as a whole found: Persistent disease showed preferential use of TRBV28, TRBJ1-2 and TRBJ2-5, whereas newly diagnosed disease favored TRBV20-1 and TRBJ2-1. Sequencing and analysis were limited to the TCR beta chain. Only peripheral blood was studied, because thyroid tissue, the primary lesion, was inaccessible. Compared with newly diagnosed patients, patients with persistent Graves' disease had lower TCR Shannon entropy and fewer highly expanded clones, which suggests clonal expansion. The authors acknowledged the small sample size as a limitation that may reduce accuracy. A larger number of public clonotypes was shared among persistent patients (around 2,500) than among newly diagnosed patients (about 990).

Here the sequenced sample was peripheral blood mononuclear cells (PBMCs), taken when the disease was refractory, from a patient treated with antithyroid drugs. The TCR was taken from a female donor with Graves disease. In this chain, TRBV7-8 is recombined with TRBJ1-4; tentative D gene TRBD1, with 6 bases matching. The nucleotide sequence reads TGTGCCAGCAGCTTACCCGACTTGTACCGGGACACTCTAGACACTAATGAAAAACTGTTTTTT. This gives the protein CASSLPDLYRDTLDTNEKLFF.